Listed here are 7 T cell receptor beta chains from one sample, sequenced in a study of cytomegalovirus exposure and HLA in healthy donors (dated by TCRdb to the late 2010s). To prepare the library, the immunoSEQ multiplex PCR assay was applied. For the multiplex PCR, a mixture combining 60 forward primers for TCR Vbeta segments and 13 reverse primers for TCR Jbeta segments was used. What TCRdb holds here is the immuneACCESS table cut down to in-frame rearrangements. Part of the clones is not present; checked against another copy, under half of the missing clones reflect an unresolved V gene, and the others are unexplained. The sample table lists approximately 110,000 clones, roughly 67% of them with a count of one. The ten largest clonotypes hold roughly 8.3% of the sample. Sequencing was performed on PBMCs. The receptors here all came from a man in his late teens or twenties in good health and CMV-seropositive.

This chain uses TRBV6-5 with TRBJ2-5, with D possibly TRBD1 on 7 matching bases. CDR1 is MNHEY, CDR2 SVGAGI, per germline. V lost 5 bases and J 2 bases, leaving 12 bases between the germline ends. The CDR3 is 14 residues long. CDR3 amino acids: CASSRGTAQETQYF. The CDR3 DNA reads TGTGCCAGCAGTCGCGGGACAGCACAAGAGACCCAGTACTTC.

The chain has TRBV14 and TRBJ1-2; the D is unclear. The V gene lost 1 base and the J gene lost 8 bases, with 14 bases spanning the gap. Germline-derived CDR1 and CDR2 are SGHDN and FVKESK. There are 14 residues in the CDR3. CDR3 DNA sequence: TGTGCCAGCAGCCAAGTGACGGGTCCGTGGGGCTACACCTTC. It yields the protein CASSQVTGPWGYTF.

This clone was found a few times. This sequence joins TRBV5-4 and TRBJ2-5; 9 bases are a match to TRBD2. CDR1 and CDR2 from the germline V gene are SGHNT and YYREEE (reference sequence). CDR3 size: 15 residues. The trim removed 3 bases at V and 5 bases at J, leaving 8 bases unmatched. The CDR3 reads CASSSRTSAFETQYF. The CDR3 DNA reads TGTGCCAGCAGCTCCCGGACTAGCGCGTTTGAGACCCAGTACTTC.

CDR3 residues: CASSTIQGPEQYF. The CDR3 coding sequence is TGTGCCAGCTCGACAATACAGGGTCCCGAGCAGTACTTC. The rearrangement links TRBV6-1 to TRBJ2-7, with D perhaps TRBD1 (6 bases). Germline CDR1 and CDR2: MNHNS and SASEGT. Trimming cost V 8 bases and J 6 bases, with 17 bases left between them. This CDR3 contains 13 residues.

The chain couples TRBV6-5 to TRBJ2-2; D not certain. The V gene's germline CDR1 is MNHEY and CDR2 SVGAGI. Trimming removed 6 bases at V and 6 bases at J, with 5 bases between. The CDR3 spans 11 residues. In nucleotides, the CDR3 is TGTGCCAGCAGATTCGCCGGGGAGCTGTTTTTT. Amino acids: CASRFAGELFF.

This clone was counted a single time. The genes are TRBV9 and TRBJ2-2; 8 bases are a match to TRBD1. The ends lost 4 bases at V and 1 base at J; junction bases unmatched: 3. Germline CDR1 and CDR2: SGDLS and YYNGEE. The CDR3 runs 15 residues. The chain's CDR3 is CASSPGTGNTGELFF. In nucleotides, the CDR3 is TGTGCCAGCAGCCCGGGGACAGGGAACACCGGGGAGCTGTTTTTT. Full variable domain (missing parts from reference TRBV9 and TRBJ2-2): DSGVTQTPKHLITATGQRVTLRCSPRSGDLSVYWYQQSLDQGLQFLIQYYNGEERAKGNILERFSAQQFPDLHSELNLSSLELGDSALYFCASSPGTGNTGELFFGEGSRLTVL.

The chain employs TRBV5-1 and TRBJ2-5; 12 nucleotides align to TRBD2. Germline lookup yields CDR1 SGHRS and CDR2 YFSETQ. The CDR3 is made up of 15 amino acids. The trim removed 4 bases at V and 4 bases at J, leaving 5 bases unmatched. CDR3 loop: CASSRTSGVGETQYF. The CDR3 DNA reads as TGCGCCAGCAGCCGGACTAGCGGGGTGGGAGAGACCCAGTACTTC.